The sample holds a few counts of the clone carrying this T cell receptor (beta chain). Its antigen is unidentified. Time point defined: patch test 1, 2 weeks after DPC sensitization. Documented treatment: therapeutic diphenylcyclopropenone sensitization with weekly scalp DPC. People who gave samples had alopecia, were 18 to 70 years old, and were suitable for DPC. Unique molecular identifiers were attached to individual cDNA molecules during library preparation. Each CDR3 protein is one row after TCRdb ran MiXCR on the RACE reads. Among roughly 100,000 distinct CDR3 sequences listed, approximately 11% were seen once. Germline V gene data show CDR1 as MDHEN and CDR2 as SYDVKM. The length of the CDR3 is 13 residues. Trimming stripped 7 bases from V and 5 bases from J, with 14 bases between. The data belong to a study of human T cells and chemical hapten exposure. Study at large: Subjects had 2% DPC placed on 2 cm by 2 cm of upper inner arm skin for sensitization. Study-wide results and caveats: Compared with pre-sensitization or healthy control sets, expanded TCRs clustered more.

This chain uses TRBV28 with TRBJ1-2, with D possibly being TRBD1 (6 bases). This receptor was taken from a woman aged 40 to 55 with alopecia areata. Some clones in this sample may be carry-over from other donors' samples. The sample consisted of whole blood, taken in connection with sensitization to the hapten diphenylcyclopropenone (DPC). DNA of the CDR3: TGTGCCAGCACCGTCCCAGGGGTATATGGCTACACCTTC. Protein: CASTVPGVYGYTF.